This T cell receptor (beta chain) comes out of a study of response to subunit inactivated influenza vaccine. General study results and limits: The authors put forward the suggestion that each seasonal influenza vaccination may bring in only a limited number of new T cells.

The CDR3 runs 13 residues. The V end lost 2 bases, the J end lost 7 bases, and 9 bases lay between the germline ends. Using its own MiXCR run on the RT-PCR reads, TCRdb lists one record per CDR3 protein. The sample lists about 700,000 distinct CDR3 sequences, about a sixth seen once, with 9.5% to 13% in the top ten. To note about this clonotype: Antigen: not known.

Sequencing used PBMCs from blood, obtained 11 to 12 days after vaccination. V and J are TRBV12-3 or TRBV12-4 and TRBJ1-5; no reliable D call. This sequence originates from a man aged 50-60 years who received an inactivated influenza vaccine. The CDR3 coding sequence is TGTGCCAGCAGTTTAATTGAGAGGCAGCCCCAGCATTTT. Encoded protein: CASSLIERQPQHF.